This T cell receptor beta chain came from a study of blood T cell repertoires in COVID-19. Study summary: Sites across the United States, Italy and Spain contributed samples from acute and convalescent COVID-19.

This clone is a singleton in its sample. Assay used: immunoSEQ multiplex PCR; TCRdb lists only in-frame clones, some missing. The sample shows roughly 180,000 clones, over 70% of them seen only once. Clinical history reported by participants formed the basis on which cohorts were assigned. The germline V and J ends were trimmed by 6 bases and 10 bases, with 22 bases remaining between them. The CDR3 spans 16 residues. The germline V gene has CDR1 SGHTA and CDR2 FQGNSA. The sequencing sample was made of PBMCs or T cells enriched from blood (not recorded which). This clonotype was sampled from a middle-aged woman with acute COVID-19. The genes are TRBV7-2 and TRBJ1-6; D perhaps matches TRBD1 (6 bases). CDR3 bases: TGTGCCAGCAGTAGGCCCAGGGGCGCAGGGTGGTCACCCCTCCACTTT. Its protein is CASSRPRGAGWSPLHF.